This TCR beta chain was documented in a study of CD8+ T cells in alopecia areata. RNA extraction and reverse transcription yielded cDNA as sequencing template. Clones were sequenced by immunoSEQ multiplex PCR, and TCRdb holds only the in-frame ones, with some missing. The sample lists under 300,000 clones; 60% were seen once. Treatment denoted: oral pan-JAK inhibitor, 5-10 mg twice daily. Germline CDR1 and CDR2: KGHSH and LQKENI. Trimming took off 0 bases at V and 2 bases at J, with 7 bases between the two ends. The CDR3 spans 14 residues. The chain combines TRBV18 with TRBJ2-5; D is unclear. Sequenced material: CD4+ T cells sorted from blood, taken around week 54, from a patient treated with tofacitinib. The receptor comes from a human donor with alopecia areata. CDR3 sequence: CASSPPSVQETQYF. CDR3 sequence (DNA): TGTGCCAGCTCACCACCGTCAGTACAAGAGACCCAGTACTTC.